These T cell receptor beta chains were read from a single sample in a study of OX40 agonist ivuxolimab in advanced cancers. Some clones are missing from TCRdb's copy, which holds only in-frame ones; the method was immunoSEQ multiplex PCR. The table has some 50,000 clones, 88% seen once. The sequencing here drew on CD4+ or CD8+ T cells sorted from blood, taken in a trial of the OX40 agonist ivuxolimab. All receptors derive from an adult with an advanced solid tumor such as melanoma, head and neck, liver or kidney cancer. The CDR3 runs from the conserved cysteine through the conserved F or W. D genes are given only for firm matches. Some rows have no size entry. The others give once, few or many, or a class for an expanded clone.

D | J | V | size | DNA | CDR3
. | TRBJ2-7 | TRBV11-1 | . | TGTGCCAGCAGCTTAAGGGGCTACGAGCAGTACTTC | CASSLRGYEQYF
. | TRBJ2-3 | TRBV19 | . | TGTGCCACTACCACTGGGGGCTCCACAGATACGCAGTATTTT | CATTTGGSTDTQYF
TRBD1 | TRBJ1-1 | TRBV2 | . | TGTGCCAGCAGTGATCCCAGGGGGTTTGAAACTGAAGCTTTCTTT | CASSDPRGFETEAFF
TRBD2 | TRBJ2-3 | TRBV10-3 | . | TGTGCCATCAGTGGCGGGACTAGCGGGGGGCCTAGCACAGATACGCAGTATTTT | CAISGGTSGGPSTDTQYF
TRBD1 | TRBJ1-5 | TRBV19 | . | TGTGCCAGTAGTATGATGGAACAGGGGGACCAGCCCCAGCATTTT | CASSMMEQGDQPQHF
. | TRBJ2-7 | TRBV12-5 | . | TGTGCTAGTGGTTTGTGGGGACACAACCCCTACGAGCAGTACTTC | CASGLWGHNPYEQYF
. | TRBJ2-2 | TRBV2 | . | TGTGCCAGCCATAGGGGGGGTGCGAACACCGGGGAGCTGTTTTTT | CASHRGGANTGELFF
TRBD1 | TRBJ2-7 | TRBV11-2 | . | TGTGCCAGCAGCCTTGGACAGGGGAGCGAGCAGTACTTC | CASSLGQGSEQYF
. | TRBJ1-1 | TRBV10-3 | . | TGTGCCATCAGTCCGGGGAACACTGAAGCTTTCTTT | CAISPGNTEAFF
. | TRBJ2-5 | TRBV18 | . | TGTGCCAGCTCACCAGGCAGGGGAGAAGAGACCCAGTACTTC | CASSPGRGEETQYF
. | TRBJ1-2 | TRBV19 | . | TGTGCCAGTAGTCCTAGGGCCGGAGGGAACTATGGCTACACCTTC | CASSPRAGGNYGYTF
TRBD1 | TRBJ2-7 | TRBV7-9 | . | TGTGCCAGCAGCTTCGGACAGGGGGCCTTCGAGCAGTACTTC | CASSFGQGAFEQYF
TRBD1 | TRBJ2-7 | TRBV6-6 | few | TGTGCCAGCAGTTACTCGGACAGGGGAAGCTCCTACGAGCAGTACTTC | CASSYSDRGSSYEQYF
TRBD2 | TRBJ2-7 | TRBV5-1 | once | TGCGCCAGCAGCTTCACCTCGGGACTAGCGGGAGGGCCGCACGAGCAGTACTTC | CASSFTSGLAGGPHEQYF
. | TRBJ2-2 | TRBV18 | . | TGTGCCAGCTCACCAGAGGCAGGGCCGAACACCGGGGAGCTGTTTTTT | CASSPEAGPNTGELFF
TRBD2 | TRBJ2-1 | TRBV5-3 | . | TGTGCCAGAGCTCTTCGGGAGGGGGTTTTAGCGGGACCAACGTACAATGAGCAGTTCTTC | CARALREGVLAGPTYNEQFF
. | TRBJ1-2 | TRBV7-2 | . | TGTGCCAGCAGGGCCGGGGGGGACTATGGCTACACCTTC | CASRAGGDYGYTF
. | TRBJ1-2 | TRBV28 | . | TGTGCCAGCAGTTTCCGGGGACAAACCTTCGATGGCTACACCTTC | CASSFRGQTFDGYTF
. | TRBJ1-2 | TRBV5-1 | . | TGCGCCAGCAGCTTGGGTGACAGCTCTAACTATGGCTACACCTTC | CASSLGDSSNYGYTF
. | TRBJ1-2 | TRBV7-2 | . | TGTGCCAGCAGCTCGGTGAGGGGGTCTCATGGCTACACCTTC | CASSSVRGSHGYTF
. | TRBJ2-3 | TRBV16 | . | TGTGCCAGCAGCCAATCCACAGATACGCAGTATTTT | CASSQSTDTQYF
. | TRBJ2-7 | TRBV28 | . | TGTGCCAGCAGTTTTCAATACGAGCAGTACTTC | CASSFQYEQYF
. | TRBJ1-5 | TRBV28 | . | TGTGCCAGCAGTTCCTCCCCCACAGGGAGCCTTAATCAGCCCCAGCATTTT | CASSSSPTGSLNQPQHF
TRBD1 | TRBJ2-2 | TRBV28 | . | TGTGCCAGCAGTGGGGGACAGGGAGGCGCCGGGGAGCTGTTTTTT | CASSGGQGGAGELFF
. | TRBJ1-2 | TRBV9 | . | TGTGCCAGCAGCGTAAATTTAAGGGATGATGGCTACACCTTC | CASSVNLRDDGYTF
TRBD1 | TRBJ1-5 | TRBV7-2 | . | TGTGCCAGCAGCTTAGGGGACAGGGCAGGGCAGCCCCAGCATTTT | CASSLGDRAGQPQHF
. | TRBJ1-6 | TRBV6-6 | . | TGTGCCAGCAGCGAAAGGAATTCACCCCTCCACTTT | CASSERNSPLHF
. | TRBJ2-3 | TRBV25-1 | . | TGTGCCAGCAGTGAATATGGTGGCTTAGGAGATACGCAGTATTTT | CASSEYGGLGDTQYF
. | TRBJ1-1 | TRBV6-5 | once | TGTGCCAGCAGTCGGACGGTGAACACTGAAGCTTTCTTT | CASSRTVNTEAFF
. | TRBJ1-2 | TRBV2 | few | TGTGCCAGCAGTGTACAGGGTTTCAACGGCTACACCTTC | CASSVQGFNGYTF
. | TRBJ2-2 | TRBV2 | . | TGTGCCAGCAGGTACAACCAGGGTACTGCCGGGGAGCTGTTTTTT | CASRYNQGTAGELFF
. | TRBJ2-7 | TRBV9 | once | TGTGCCAGCAGCGTAGACGGGATCTCCTACGAGCAGTACTTC | CASSVDGISYEQYF
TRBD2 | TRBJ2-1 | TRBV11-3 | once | TGTGCCAGCAGCCCCGGGGGGGGCGGGGATTCCTACAATGAGCAGTTCTTC | CASSPGGGGDSYNEQFF
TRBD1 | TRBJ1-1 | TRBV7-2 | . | TGTGCCAGCAGCCTAACCGGGACAGATGAAGCTTTCTTT | CASSLTGTDEAFF
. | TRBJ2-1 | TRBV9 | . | TGTGCCAGCGGTCCTCTGGGGAGCTCCTACAATGAGCAGTTCTTC | CASGPLGSSYNEQFF
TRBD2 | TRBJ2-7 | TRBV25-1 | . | TGTGCCAGCAGTGAAAGGGCTAGCGGGAGTGCCGAGCAGTACTTC | CASSERASGSAEQYF
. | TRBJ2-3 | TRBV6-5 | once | TGTGCCAGCAGTTATTCAGATACGCAGTATTTT | CASSYSDTQYF
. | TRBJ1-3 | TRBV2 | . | TGTGCCAGCAGGAGACATCCCACCGTAGGCTCTGGAAACACCATATATTTT | CASRRHPTVGSGNTIYF
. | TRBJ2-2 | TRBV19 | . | TGTGCCAGTAGTATGATGGGGGACCTTACCGGGGAGCTGTTTTTT | CASSMMGDLTGELFF
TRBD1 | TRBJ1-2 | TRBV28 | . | TGTGCCAGCAGGACGACTGGACAGGGTATCTATGGCTACACCTTC | CASRTTGQGIYGYTF
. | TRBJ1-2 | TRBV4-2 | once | TGTGCCAGCAGCCAAGATCCGGCCGGCGCTCGGTATGGCTACACCTTC | CASSQDPAGARYGYTF
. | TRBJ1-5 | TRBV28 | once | TGTGCCAGCAGTAGGGATAGCAATCAGCCCCAGCATTTT | CASSRDSNQPQHF
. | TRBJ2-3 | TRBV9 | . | TGTGCCAGCTCAACCCAAGCCAGCACAGATACGCAGTATTTT | CASSTQASTDTQYF
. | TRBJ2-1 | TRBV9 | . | TGTGCCAGCAGCGTAGACCTGAGCTCCTACAATGAGCAGTTCTTC | CASSVDLSSYNEQFF
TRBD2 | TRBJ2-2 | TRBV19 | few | TGTGCCAGTAGTATAGTGGCTAGCGGGAGCCGCGGGGACACCGGGGAGCTGTTTTTT | CASSIVASGSRGDTGELFF
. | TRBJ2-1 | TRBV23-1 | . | TGCGCCAGCAGTCAATGGCCCCCCGAGGGGGGAGATAATAGTGATGAGCAGTTCTTC | CASSQWPPEGGDNSDEQFF
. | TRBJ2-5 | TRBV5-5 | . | TGTGCCAGCAGCTTGGTGGGGGGCTTCGGACGCGAAGAGACCCAGTACTTC | CASSLVGGFGREETQYF
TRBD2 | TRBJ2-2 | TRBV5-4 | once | TGTGCCAGCAGCTACGGACTAGCCCCCACCGGGGAGCTGTTTTTT | CASSYGLAPTGELFF
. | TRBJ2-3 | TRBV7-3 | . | TGTGCCAGCAGCACCGGCCGTCTAGGCCGAGGGACAGATACGCAGTATTTT | CASSTGRLGRGTDTQYF
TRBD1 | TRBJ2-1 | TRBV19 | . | TGTGCCAGTAGCAAGTTCCGGGACAGAGACAATGAGCAGTTCTTC | CASSKFRDRDNEQFF
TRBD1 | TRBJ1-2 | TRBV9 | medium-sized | TGTGCCAGCAGCGGGGTACCGGACAGGGCTCGGGGCTACACCTTC | CASSGVPDRARGYTF
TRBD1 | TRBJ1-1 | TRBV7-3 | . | TGTGCCAGCAGCTTATCAGGGGGCGCACCTGAAGCTTTCTTT | CASSLSGGAPEAFF
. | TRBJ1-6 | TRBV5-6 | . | TGTGCCAGCAGCTTGGGGGGTGCCTGGGGAGCCGCGAATTCACCCCTCCACTTT | CASSLGGAWGAANSPLHF
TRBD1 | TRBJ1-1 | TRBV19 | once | TGTGCCAGTAGTGAGGACAGGTTTAGGACTGAAGCTTTCTTT | CASSEDRFRTEAFF
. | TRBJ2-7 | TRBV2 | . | TGTGCCAGCAGTGAACTTATTAGCGTAACTCCCTACGAGCAGTACTTC | CASSELISVTPYEQYF